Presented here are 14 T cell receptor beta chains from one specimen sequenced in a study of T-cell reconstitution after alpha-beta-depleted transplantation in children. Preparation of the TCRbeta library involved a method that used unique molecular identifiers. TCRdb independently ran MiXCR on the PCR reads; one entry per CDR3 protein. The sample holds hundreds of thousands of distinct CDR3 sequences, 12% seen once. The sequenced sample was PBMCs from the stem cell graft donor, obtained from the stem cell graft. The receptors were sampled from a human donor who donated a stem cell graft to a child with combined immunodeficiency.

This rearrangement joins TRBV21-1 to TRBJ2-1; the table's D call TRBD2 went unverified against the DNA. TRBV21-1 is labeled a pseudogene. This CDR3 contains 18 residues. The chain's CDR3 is CASGPGLAGGGGRYEQFF. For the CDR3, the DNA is TGTGCCAGCGGTCCGGGACTAGCGGGAGGAGGGGGTCGGTATGAGCAGTTCTTC.

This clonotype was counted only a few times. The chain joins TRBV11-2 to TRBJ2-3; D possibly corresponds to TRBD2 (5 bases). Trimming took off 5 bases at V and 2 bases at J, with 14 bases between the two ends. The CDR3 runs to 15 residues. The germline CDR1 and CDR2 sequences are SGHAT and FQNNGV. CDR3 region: CASSPLALITDTQYF. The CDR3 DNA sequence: TGTGCCAGCAGCCCCTTAGCGTTGATCACAGATACGCAGTATTTT. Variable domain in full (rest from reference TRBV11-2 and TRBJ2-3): EAGVAQSPRYKIIEKRQSVAFWCNPISGHATLYWYQQILGQGPKLLIQFQNNGVVDDSQLPKDRFSAERLKGVDSTLKIQPAKLEDSAVYLCASSPLALITDTQYFGPGTRLTVL.

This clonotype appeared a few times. This CDR3 reads CASSPGRGGIYNEQFF. The CDR3 bases are TGTGCCAGCAGCCCGGGCAGGGGGGGTATCTACAATGAGCAGTTCTTC. The chain is built from TRBV7-8 and TRBJ2-1; possibly TRBD1 or TRBD2 for D (7 bases each). This CDR3 contains 16 residues. Germline V gene lookup returns CDR1 SGHVS and CDR2 FQNEAQ. V lost 5 bases to trimming and J lost 3 bases, with 17 bases between them.

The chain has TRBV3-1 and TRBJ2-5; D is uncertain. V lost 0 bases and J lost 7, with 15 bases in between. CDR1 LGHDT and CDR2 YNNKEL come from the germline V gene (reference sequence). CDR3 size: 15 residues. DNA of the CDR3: TGTGCCAGCAGCCAAGACGTGGCAGAAGTTGGGACCCAGTACTTC. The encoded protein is CASSQDVAEVGTQYF.

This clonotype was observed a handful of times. The CDR3 here is CASSERYEQYF. CDR3 coding DNA: TGTGCCAGCAGTGAAAGGTACGAGCAGTACTTC. V gene TRBV2 combines with J gene TRBJ2-7; no clear D gene. Germline lookup yields CDR1 SNHLY and CDR2 FYNNEI. This CDR3 contains 11 residues. V shed 2 bases and J shed 4 bases, with 3 bases lying between them.

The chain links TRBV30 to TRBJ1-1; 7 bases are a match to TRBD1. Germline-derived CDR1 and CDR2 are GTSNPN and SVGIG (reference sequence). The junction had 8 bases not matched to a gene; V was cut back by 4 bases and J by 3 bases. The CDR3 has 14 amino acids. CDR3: CAWTNRGGDTEAFF. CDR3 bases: TGTGCCTGGACGAACAGGGGAGGGGACACTGAAGCTTTCTTT.

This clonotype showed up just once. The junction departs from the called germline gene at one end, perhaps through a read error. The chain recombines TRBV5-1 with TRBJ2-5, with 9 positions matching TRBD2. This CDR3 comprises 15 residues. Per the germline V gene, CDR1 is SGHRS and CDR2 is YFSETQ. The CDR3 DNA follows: TGCGCCAGCAGCAGTGCTAGCGGGATACTAGAGACCGAGTACTTC. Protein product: CASSSASGILETEYF.

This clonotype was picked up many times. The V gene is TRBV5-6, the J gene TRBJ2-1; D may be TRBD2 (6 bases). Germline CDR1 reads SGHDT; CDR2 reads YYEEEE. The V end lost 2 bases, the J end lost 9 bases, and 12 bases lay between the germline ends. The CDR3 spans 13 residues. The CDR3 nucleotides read TGTGCCAGCAGCTTCCCCCGGGACTCTGAGCAGTTCTTC. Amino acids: CASSFPRDSEQFF.

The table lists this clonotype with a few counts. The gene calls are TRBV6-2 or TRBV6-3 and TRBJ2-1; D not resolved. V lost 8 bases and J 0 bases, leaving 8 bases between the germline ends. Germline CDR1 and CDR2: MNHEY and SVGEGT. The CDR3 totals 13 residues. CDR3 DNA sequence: TGTGCCAGCGGGGTTCACTCCTACAATGAGCAGTTCTTC. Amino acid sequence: CASGVHSYNEQFF.

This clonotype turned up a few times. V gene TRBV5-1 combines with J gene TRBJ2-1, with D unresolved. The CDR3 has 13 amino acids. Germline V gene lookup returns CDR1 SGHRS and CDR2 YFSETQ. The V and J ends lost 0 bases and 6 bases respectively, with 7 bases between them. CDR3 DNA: TGCGCCAGCAGCTTGGCCGCTAGCAATGAGCAGTTCTTC. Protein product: CASSLAASNEQFF.

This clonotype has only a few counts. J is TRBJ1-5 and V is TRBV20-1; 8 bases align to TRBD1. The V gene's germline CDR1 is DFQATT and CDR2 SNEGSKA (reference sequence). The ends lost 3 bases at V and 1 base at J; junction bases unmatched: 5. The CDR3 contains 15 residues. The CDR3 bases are TGCAGTGCTAGGGCCACAGGGGGGAGCAATCAGCCCCAGCATTTT. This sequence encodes CSARATGGSNQPQHF.

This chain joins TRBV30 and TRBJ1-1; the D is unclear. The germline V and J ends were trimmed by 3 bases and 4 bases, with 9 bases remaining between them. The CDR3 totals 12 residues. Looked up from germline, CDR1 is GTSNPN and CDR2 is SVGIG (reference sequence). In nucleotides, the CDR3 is TGTGCCTGGAGGACCTATCGCACTGAAGCTTTCTTT. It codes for CAWRTYRTEAFF.

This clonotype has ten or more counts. The CDR3 reads CASRRGATEAFF. As DNA, the CDR3 is TGCGCCAGCAGGCGGGGGGCGACTGAAGCTTTCTTT. The V and J genes are TRBV4-3 and TRBJ1-1; D possibly corresponds to TRBD1 (6 bases). V was pared by 6 bases and J by 5 bases, with 10 bases between. The germline V gene encodes CDR1 LGHNA and CDR2 YSLEER. The CDR3 loop spans 12 amino acids.

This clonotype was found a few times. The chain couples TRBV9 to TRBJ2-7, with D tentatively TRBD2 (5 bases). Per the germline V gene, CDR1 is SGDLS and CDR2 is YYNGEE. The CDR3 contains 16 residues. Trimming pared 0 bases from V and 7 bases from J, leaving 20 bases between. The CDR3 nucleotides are TGTGCCAGCAGCGTAGAGGGCGGGCAGTACCCTCGGGAGCAGTACTTC. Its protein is CASSVEGGQYPREQYF.